Listed below are T cell receptor beta chains from one sample, sequenced in a study of T cell changes during pregnancy in multiple sclerosis. The method was immunoSEQ multiplex PCR; TCRdb's version includes in-frame clones alone and lacks a portion of them. This sample carries tens of thousands of clones, roughly nine tenths of them seen once, and the ten largest clones take more than 0.9%. The sequencing here drew on peripheral blood, taken in the third trimester of pregnancy. These receptors originate from a female donor with multiple sclerosis, enrolled in a pregnancy study. Both conserved end residues are part of each CDR3. D genes are given only for firm matches. Rows may omit the clone size; those that give it use once, few, many or a size class.

V	size	D	J	CDR3	DNA
TRBV2	NA	TRBD1	TRBJ1-5	CASNGDRGGDQPQHF	TGTGCCAGCAACGGAGACAGGGGCGGGGATCAGCCCCAGCATTTT
TRBV25-1	NA	NA	TRBJ1-1	CASTRGLVTEAFF	TGTGCCAGCACCAGAGGTCTCGTAACTGAAGCTTTCTTT
TRBV29-1	NA	NA	TRBJ2-5	CSVTPGQIQETQYF	TGCAGCGTTACCCCAGGACAGATTCAAGAGACCCAGTACTTC
TRBV30	NA	NA	TRBJ2-5	CAWSASQETQYF	TGTGCCTGGAGTGCCAGTCAAGAGACCCAGTACTTC
TRBV7-2	NA	NA	TRBJ2-3	CASSLGAVGGTDTQYF	TGTGCCAGCAGCTTAGGGGCGGTGGGCGGGACAGATACGCAGTATTTT
TRBV5-1	NA	NA	TRBJ2-3	CASSSNTDTQYF	TGCGCCAGCAGCTCCAACACAGATACGCAGTATTTT
TRBV30	NA	TRBD1	TRBJ2-3	CAWRQGDTQYF	TGTGCCTGGAGACAGGGGGATACGCAGTATTTT
TRBV25-1	NA	TRBD1	TRBJ2-1	CASSPDRATNPGNEQFF	TGTGCCAGCAGTCCAGACAGGGCGACCAACCCGGGGAATGAGCAGTTCTTC
TRBV19	NA	TRBD1	TRBJ2-3	CASSPDRSTDTQYF	TGTGCCAGTAGCCCGGACAGGAGCACAGATACGCAGTATTTT
TRBV7-3	NA	TRBD1	TRBJ2-7	CASSLRDRPYEQYF	TGTGCCAGCAGCCTAAGGGACAGGCCCTACGAGCAGTACTTC
TRBV5-1	NA	TRBD1	TRBJ1-4	CASSVGTGGPSEEKLFF	TGCGCCAGCAGCGTAGGGACAGGGGGACCTTCGGAGGAAAAACTGTTTTTT
TRBV2	NA	NA	TRBJ1-5	CASSVDRMDQPQHF	TGTGCCAGCAGTGTAGACAGGATGGATCAGCCCCAGCATTTT
TRBV4-2	NA	TRBD2	TRBJ2-5	CASSQDTGLAAGETQYF	TGTGCCAGCAGCCAAGATACGGGACTAGCGGCTGGGGAGACCCAGTACTTC
TRBV27	NA	NA	TRBJ2-5	CASTASRALQETQYF	TGTGCCAGCACCGCCTCAAGAGCGCTACAAGAGACCCAGTACTTC
TRBV19	NA	NA	TRBJ2-3	CASSGGLFTTSVDTQYF	TGTGCCAGTAGCGGTGGACTCTTTACAACCTCTGTAGATACGCAGTATTTT
TRBV7-9	NA	NA	TRBJ2-1	CASNQGADLANEQFF	TGTGCCAGCAACCAAGGCGCGGATCTCGCCAATGAGCAGTTCTTC
TRBV19	NA	NA	TRBJ2-7	CASSTMGGEQYF	TGTGCCAGTAGTACGATGGGGGGCGAGCAGTACTTC
TRBV6-5	NA	NA	TRBJ2-7	CASSSLGAEQYF	TGTGCCAGCAGTTCCCTGGGCGCTGAGCAGTACTTC
TRBV5-4	once	TRBD2	TRBJ2-1	CASSVGLAGVTYNEQFF	TGTGCCAGCAGCGTCGGACTAGCGGGCGTTACCTACAATGAGCAGTTCTTC
TRBV7-9	NA	TRBD1	TRBJ1-4	CASSLGTGGAEKLFF	TGTGCCAGCAGCTTGGGGACAGGGGGCGCCGAAAAACTGTTTTTT
TRBV5-1	once	TRBD1	TRBJ2-5	CASSPPGQLGRTQYF	TGCGCCAGCAGCCCCCCGGGACAGCTGGGTAGGACCCAGTACTTC
TRBV5-6	NA	TRBD1	TRBJ1-2	CASSLEQGKGSYTF	TGTGCCAGCAGCTTGGAACAGGGGAAGGGTAGCTACACCTTC
TRBV9	NA	NA	TRBJ2-1	CASSVGGGSAYNEQFF	TGTGCCAGCAGCGTAGGAGGAGGGTCGGCCTACAATGAGCAGTTCTTC
TRBV11-3	NA	NA	TRBJ2-1	CASSRDLTNEQFF	TGTGCCAGCAGCCGGGACTTGACTAATGAGCAGTTCTTC
TRBV4-3	NA	NA	TRBJ2-1	CASSQVAAPYNEQFF	TGCGCCAGCAGCCAAGTAGCGGCCCCCTACAATGAGCAGTTCTTC
TRBV6-5	NA	TRBD2	TRBJ2-1	CASTRTSSHNEQFF	TGTGCCAGCACAAGGACTAGCAGCCACAATGAGCAGTTCTTC
TRBV19	NA	TRBD1	TRBJ1-1	CASIDWGTGKRTEAFF	TGTGCCAGTATCGATTGGGGGACAGGTAAACGGACTGAAGCTTTCTTT
TRBV19	once	TRBD1	TRBJ1-5	CASSIGTGEYNQPQHF	TGTGCCAGTAGTATTGGTACAGGGGAGTACAATCAGCCCCAGCATTTT
TRBV6-5	NA	NA	TRBJ2-7	CASSSGRSYEQYF	TGTGCCAGCAGTTCGGGTAGGTCCTACGAGCAGTACTTC
TRBV19	NA	TRBD1	TRBJ2-7	CAITNRGNNEQYF	TGTGCCATTACAAACAGGGGTAATAACGAGCAGTACTTC
TRBV6-1	NA	NA	TRBJ1-1	CASSILPGAEAFF	TGTGCCAGCTCCATCCTCCCGGGAGCTGAAGCTTTCTTT
TRBV6-1	NA	TRBD1	TRBJ1-2	CASSPRPGQGYGYTF	TGTGCCAGCAGTCCGCGACCGGGACAGGGATATGGCTACACCTTC
TRBV7-9	NA	TRBD1	TRBJ1-3	CASSRAGGSGNTIYF	TGTGCCAGCAGCCGAGCAGGGGGATCTGGAAACACCATATATTTT
TRBV5-1	NA	TRBD1	TRBJ1-1	CASSPTGVNTEAFF	TGCGCCAGCAGTCCGACAGGGGTGAACACTGAAGCTTTCTTT
TRBV9	NA	NA	TRBJ2-5	CASSTGAQETQYF	TGTGCCAGCAGCACAGGAGCACAAGAGACCCAGTACTTC
TRBV19	NA	TRBD1	TRBJ1-2	CASSGPGQASGGYTF	TGTGCCAGTAGTGGACCGGGACAGGCGTCGGGTGGCTACACCTTC
TRBV7-8	NA	NA	TRBJ2-2	CASSYLLKPGELFF	TGTGCCAGCAGCTACTTACTTAAACCCGGGGAGCTGTTTTTT
TRBV19	NA	NA	TRBJ2-7	CASSISRSSYEQYF	TGTGCCAGTAGTATTTCTAGGAGCTCCTACGAGCAGTACTTC
TRBV7-2	NA	TRBD1	TRBJ1-5	CASSGDRGGSQPQHF	TGTGCCAGCAGCGGAGACAGGGGGGGTAGTCAGCCCCAGCATTTT
TRBV18	NA	NA	TRBJ2-2	CASSLRTDTGELFF	TGTGCCAGCTCACTGCGGACAGACACCGGGGAGCTGTTTTTT
TRBV23-1	NA	TRBD1	TRBJ1-4	CASSQYRGMAEKLFF	TGCGCCAGCAGTCAATACAGGGGGATGGCTGAAAAACTGTTTTTT
TRBV5-5	NA	TRBD2	TRBJ2-7	CASSFASGGYEQYF	TGTGCCAGCAGCTTCGCTAGCGGAGGCTACGAGCAGTACTTC